A selection of T cell receptor beta chains follows, all from one sample in a study of CD8 T cells in Susac syndrome. TCRdb called the immunoSEQ multiplex PCR reads again in MiXCR, with one record for every CDR3 protein. The sample lists around 90,000 distinct CDR3 sequences, roughly 96% seen once, with more than 0.5% in the top ten. Input material: CD8+ T cells from PBMCs. These receptors were obtained from a human donor with Susac syndrome. Both conserved end residues are part of each CDR3. The D gene is left open where the match is weak. Clone sizes are given selectively: once, few, many, or a class where the clone is expanded.

CDR3 length	V gene	clone size	D gene	J gene	CDR3 DNA	CDR3 protein
14	TRBV7-6	-	-	TRBJ1-2	TGTGCCAGCAGTGAGGGGAGCAGGGCCTATGGCTACACCTTC	CASSEGSRAYGYTF
14	TRBV24-1	-	-	TRBJ1-5	TGTGCCACCAGTGATTTCAGGGCGAACCAGCCCCAGCATTTT	CATSDFRANQPQHF
14	TRBV12-3/TRBV12-4	-	TRBD1	TRBJ1-1	TGTGCCAGCAGTCGGGACAGGAGGAACACTGAAGCTTTCTTT	CASSRDRRNTEAFF
15	TRBV29-1	-	-	TRBJ2-7	TGCAGCGTTGGGAGGAGGGCGGCTAGCTCCTACGAGCAGTACTTC	CSVGRRAASSYEQYF
14	TRBV10-3	-	-	TRBJ2-3	TGTGCCATCAGTGAGGGCCTGATAAGAGATACGCAGTATTTT	CAISEGLIRDTQYF
16	TRBV9	-	TRBD1	TRBJ2-2	TGTGCCAGCAGCTTCCGACAGGGGTACATCAGCGGGGAGCTGTTTTTT	CASSFRQGYISGELFF
12	TRBV6-1	-	-	TRBJ1-1	TGTGCCGGAACAGAACAGAACACTGAAGCTTTCTTT	CAGTEQNTEAFF
11	TRBV29-1	-	-	TRBJ2-7	TGCAGCGTTTCCTCCCAGGGCGAGCAGTACTTC	CSVSSQGEQYF
12	TRBV7-9	-	-	TRBJ1-1	TGTGCCAGCAGCTTACAGGGCCCTGAAGCTTTCTTT	CASSLQGPEAFF
17	TRBV20-1	-	TRBD1	TRBJ1-1	TGCAGTGCTAGAGATCGGAGAGCAGGGGGCGCGAACACTGAAGCTTTCTTT	CSARDRRAGGANTEAFF
16	TRBV3-1	-	-	TRBJ2-7	TGTGCCAGCAGCCAAGGTCTTCCGAAGGGGGACTACGAGCAGTACTTC	CASSQGLPKGDYEQYF
16	TRBV7-9	-	-	TRBJ2-7	TGTGCCAGCAGCTCCCAAAGTGAGGGGGATCACTACGAGCAGTACTTC	CASSSQSEGDHYEQYF
15	TRBV6-2/TRBV6-3	-	-	TRBJ2-4	TGTGCCAGCAGTTACTCGACTGTAGCCAAAAACATTCAGTACTTC	CASSYSTVAKNIQYF
12	TRBV28	-	-	TRBJ1-1	TGTGCCAGCAGTTTAACTTACACTGAAGCTTTCTTT	CASSLTYTEAFF
15	TRBV18	-	-	TRBJ1-2	TGTGCCAGCTCACCACCGGCAGGGTCTGACTATGGCTACACCTTC	CASSPPAGSDYGYTF
15	TRBV9	-	-	TRBJ1-3	TGTGCCAGCAGCGTAGGTGGGGGCTCTGGAAACACCATATATTTT	CASSVGGGSGNTIYF
13	TRBV11-1	-	TRBD1	TRBJ1-1	TGTGCCAGCAGTAAAAGGGGGCAAAGTGAAGCTTTCTTT	CASSKRGQSEAFF
15	TRBV20-1	-	-	TRBJ2-3	TGCAGTGCTAGAGATCGACAGCAGAGCACAGATACGCAGTATTTT	CSARDRQQSTDTQYF
14	TRBV5-6	-	TRBD2	TRBJ2-7	TGTGCCAGCAGCTTGGGGGCGGGGGGTGGAGAGCAGTACTTC	CASSLGAGGGEQYF
13	TRBV19	-	-	TRBJ2-1	TGTGCCAGTAGTATGGGACTTAACAATGAGCAGTTCTTC	CASSMGLNNEQFF
13	TRBV20-1	once	TRBD1	TRBJ2-7	TGCAGTGCTGTTGGACAGGGGAAGGGCGAGCAGTACTTC	CSAVGQGKGEQYF
13	TRBV7-9	-	TRBD1	TRBJ2-7	TGTGCCAGCAGCTTAGACAGGGGTGTCGAGCAGTACTTC	CASSLDRGVEQYF
12	TRBV12-3/TRBV12-4	-	-	TRBJ2-7	TGTGCCAGCAGTTTTACCTCCTACGAGCAGTACTTC	CASSFTSYEQYF
14	TRBV7-8	-	-	TRBJ1-2	TGTGCCAGCGGTATACTTGGGACAAACTATGGCTACACCTTC	CASGILGTNYGYTF
12	TRBV25-1	-	-	TRBJ1-2	TGTGCCAGCAAGGGGTTTAACTATGGCTACACCTTC	CASKGFNYGYTF
14	TRBV19	-	-	TRBJ2-2	TGTGCCAGCCTAAACAGGGATGGGACCGGGGAGCTGTTTTTT	CASLNRDGTGELFF
15	TRBV5-1	-	-	TRBJ2-5	TGCGCCAGCAGTTTCCAGGGTGCCGGAACAGAGACCCAGTACTTC	CASSFQGAGTETQYF